A single sample gave rise to the 32 T cell receptor beta chains below, sequenced in a study of shared clonotypes between healthy human individuals. This table comes from immunoSEQ multiplex PCR, and its TCRdb copy is limited to in-frame clones, with some not included. The table includes around 1.9 million clones, more than 85% detected once. Naive CD8 cells lacked CD45RO, underwent positive selection for CCR7 and left out terminally differentiated effector memory CD45RA+ cells. Sequencing was carried out using naive CD8+ T cells from PBMCs. Receptors were obtained from a man aged 18 to 29 in good health. Some clones in this sample may be carry-over from other donors' samples.

V gene TRBV28 combines with J gene TRBJ1-2; tentatively, D is TRBD1 (6 bases). Trimming removed 10 bases from V and 7 bases from J, with 28 bases in between. The germline gives CDR1 MDHEN, CDR2 SYDVKM. The CDR3 consists of 16 residues. The CDR3 sequence: CATSGAWAGTVAGYTF. The CDR3 DNA sequence: TGTGCCACCTCGGGGGCATGGGCCGGGACGGTAGCTGGCTACACCTTC.

The J gene is TRBJ2-2, the V gene TRBV10-3; 9 bases are shared with TRBD2. This CDR3 spans 14 amino acids. V was pared by 7 bases and J by 5 bases, with 5 bases of the junction left unmatched. Germline CDR1 reads ENHRY; CDR2 reads SYGVKD. The CDR3 region has the DNA TGTGCCATCATGACTAGCGGACTGACCGGGGAGCTGTTTTTT. This encodes CAIMTSGLTGELFF.

To note about this clone: This specimen includes other DNA sequences encoding the same CDR3. The rearrangement joins TRBV5-1 to TRBJ2-7, with D uncertain. Germline loops: CDR1 SGHRS, CDR2 YFSETQ. This CDR3 comprises 12 residues. V dropped 0 bases and J dropped 5 bases, with 6 bases sitting between them. The CDR3, as DNA: TGCGCCAGCAGCTTGGTAGGGAACGAGCAGTACTTC. Its translation is CASSLVGNEQYF.

The V gene is TRBV11-2, the J gene TRBJ2-2; D is undetermined. Germline V gene lookup returns CDR1 SGHAT and CDR2 FQNNGV. This CDR3 spans 12 amino acids. V lost 0 bases and J lost 17, with 13 bases in between. This CDR3 is CASSLDVVRFFF. In DNA form, the CDR3 reads TGTGCCAGCAGCTTAGACGTCGTAAGGTTCTTTTTT.

V usage is TRBV27 and J usage is TRBJ2-3; D is perhaps TRBD2 (6 bases). Looked up from germline, CDR1 is MNHEY and CDR2 is SMNVEV (reference sequence). The ends were cut back, 8 bases at V and 2 bases at J, with 20 bases in the middle. This CDR3 has 16 residues. CDR3 sequence (DNA): TGTGCCAGCCTTCCGTTCGGGAGAGGCGACACAGATACGCAGTATTTT. Protein product: CASLPFGRGDTDTQYF.

The chain uses TRBV27 and TRBJ1-1; 8 nucleotides line up with TRBD1. Unmatched junction bases numbered 3, after V lost 3 bases and J lost 3 bases. The CDR3 totals 14 residues. In germline, CDR1 is MNHEY, CDR2 SMNVEV (reference sequence). The CDR3: CASSLQGADTEAFF. In DNA form, the CDR3 reads TGTGCCAGCAGTTTGCAGGGGGCGGACACTGAAGCTTTCTTT.

The CDR3 DNA reads as TGCGCCAGCAGCCCCGGGGTGGTTCCTAACTATGGCTACACCTTC. This translates into CASSPGVVPNYGYTF. The chain joins TRBV5-1 to TRBJ1-2, with unresolved D. V was pared by 4 bases and J by 0 bases, with 13 bases between. CDR3 length equals 15 residues. Germline CDR1 and CDR2: SGHRS and YFSETQ.

This chain links TRBV19 with TRBJ2-2; D is undetermined. The CDR3 is 15 amino acids. The V end was cut by 1 base, the J end by 0 bases, with 6 bases between. Per germline, CDR1 LNHDA and CDR2 SQIVND (reference sequence). CDR3 nucleotide sequence: TGTGCCAGTAGTATAGTCCTGACGAACACCGGGGAGCTGTTTTTT. It is translated as CASSIVLTNTGELFF.

The chain has TRBV7-9 and TRBJ2-7; D is unresolved. Germline-derived CDR1 and CDR2 are SEHNR and FQNEAQ (reference sequence). V shed 5 bases and J shed 7 bases, with 18 bases lying between them. The CDR3 runs 14 residues. CDR3 loop: CASSHRTNYVEQYF. Here the CDR3 DNA reads TGTGCCAGCAGCCACCGGACCAATTACGTAGAGCAGTACTTC.

A single count supports this clone. The chain joins TRBV28 to TRBJ2-3, with D tentatively TRBD2 (6 bases). Deletions cut 3 bases from V and 2 bases from J, with 12 bases between. The CDR3 has 15 amino acids. CDR1 and CDR2 (germline): MDHEN, SYDVKM. The CDR3 DNA reads TGTGCCAGCAGTTTGGGGGGAAGTACCACAGATACGCAGTATTTT. Its protein is CASSLGGSTTDTQYF. The entire variable domain, with the rest obtained from reference TRBV28 and TRBJ2-3, is as follows: DVKVTQSSRYLVKRTGEKVFLECVQDMDHENMFWYRQDPGLGLRLIYFSYDVKMKEKGDIPEGYSVSREKKERFSLILESASTNQTSMYLCASSLGGSTTDTQYFGPGTRLTVL.

Note on this clone: A much more abundant neighbour one base away suggests this may be a read error. The rearrangement links TRBV11-1 to TRBJ1-5; D not resolved. The CDR3 is 12 residues long. With 1 base removed from V and 6 bases from J, the gap between germline ends came to 4 bases. Looked up from germline, CDR1 is SGHAT and CDR2 is FQDESV (reference sequence). In DNA, the CDR3 is TGTGCCAGCAGCTTAGGGGGTCAGCCCCAGCATTTT. Its protein product is CASSLGGQPQHF.

The chain carries TRBV5-4 and TRBJ1-2, with D maybe TRBD1 (5 bases). Trimming took off 4 bases at V and 4 bases at J, with 14 bases between the two ends. This CDR3 is 14 amino acids long. The V gene's germline CDR1 is SGHNT and CDR2 YYREEE (reference sequence). CDR3 nucleotide sequence: TGTGCCAGCAGCGAAAAGGGGAATATCTATGGCTACACCTTC. Amino acids: CASSEKGNIYGYTF. Based on the CDR3 plus reference TRBV5-4 and TRBJ1-2, the full variable domain is ETGVTQSPTHLIKTRGQQVTLRCSSQSGHNTVSWYQQALGQGPQFIFQYYREEENGRGNFPPRFSGLQFPNYSSELNVNALELDDSALYLCASSEKGNIYGYTFGSGTRLTVV.

V gene TRBV7-9 combines with J gene TRBJ2-7, with TRBD1 as a possible D gene (8 bases). This CDR3 contains 14 residues. CDR1 and CDR2 (germline): SEHNR, FQNEAQ (reference sequence). V was clipped by 6 bases and J by 3 bases, with 15 bases between them. The CDR3 protein is CASRGNRGGYEQYF. CDR3 bases: TGTGCCAGCAGAGGGAACAGGGGGGGCTACGAGCAGTACTTC. Using reference TRBV7-9 and TRBJ2-7 for the parts outside the CDR3, the full variable domain is DTGVSQNPRHKITKRGQNVTFRCDPISEHNRLYWYRQTLGQGPEFLTYFQNEAQLEKSRLLSDRFSAERPKGSFSTLEIQRTEQGDSAMYLCASRGNRGGYEQYFGPGTRLTVT.

This chain joins TRBV28 and TRBJ2-7; no clear D. This CDR3 is 13 amino acids long. Germline lookup yields CDR1 MDHEN and CDR2 SYDVKM. V was pared by 2 bases and J by 3 bases, with 8 bases between. For the CDR3, the DNA is TGTGCCAGCAGTTTAAAACAGATCTACGAGCAGTACTTC. It translates to CASSLKQIYEQYF.

This chain joins TRBV19 and TRBJ2-3, with 8 nucleotides matching TRBD1. The CDR3 is 18 amino acids. CDR1 and CDR2 (germline): LNHDA, SQIVND (reference sequence). V lost 2 bases, J lost 4 bases, and 14 bases stayed unmatched. Here the CDR3 DNA reads TGTGCCAGTAGTATATTTTTCCGGGACAGGTTGAAGGCAGATACGCAGTATTTT. Residues: CASSIFFRDRLKADTQYF.

The chain carries TRBV2 and TRBJ2-7; possibly TRBD1 or TRBD2 for D (5 bases each). The germline V and J ends were trimmed by 8 bases and 3 bases, with 14 bases remaining between them. Germline CDR1 reads SNHLY; CDR2 reads FYNNEI. The CDR3 spans 13 residues. The CDR3 bases are TGTGCCAGCGAGGGCAGGGTGCTCTACGAGCAGTACTTC. Translating it yields CASEGRVLYEQYF.

The rearrangement joins TRBV7-8 to TRBJ1-1; D unclear. CDR1 and CDR2 from the germline V gene are SGHVS and FQNEAQ. This CDR3 is built from 13 residues. The V end was cut by 3 bases, the J end by 0 bases, with 5 bases between. The CDR3 protein is CASSLTVNTEAFF. The CDR3 nucleotides are TGTGCCAGCAGCTTGACGGTGAACACTGAAGCTTTCTTT.

The DNA of the CDR3 is TGTGCCAGCAGCTTGTTCCGGGACAGGCGCTCTGGAAACACCATATATTTT. This codes for CASSLFRDRRSGNTIYF. V and J are TRBV7-9 and TRBJ1-3; TRBD1 matches at 8 bases. This CDR3 has 17 residues. The ends lost 3 bases at V and 0 bases at J; junction bases unmatched: 7. The V gene's germline CDR1 is SEHNR and CDR2 FQNEAQ (reference sequence).

Of note for this clone: Other DNA sequences in the sample encode the same CDR3. This chain links TRBV30 with TRBJ2-3; 11 bases map to TRBD2. The CDR3 runs to 16 residues. Germline V gene lookup returns CDR1 GTSNPN and CDR2 SVGIG (reference sequence). Trimming took 2 bases from V and 0 from J; bases not matched to a gene: 4. The DNA of the CDR3 is TGTGCCTGGAGTCCCGGACTAGCGGGCAGCACAGATACGCAGTATTTT. This gives the protein CAWSPGLAGSTDTQYF.

As regards this clone: The junction departs from the called germline gene at one end, perhaps through a read error. The V call is TRBV7-6, the J call TRBJ2-3; D is unresolved. Germline V gene lookup returns CDR1 SGHVS and CDR2 FNYEAQ. This CDR3 comprises 18 residues. CDR3 DNA sequence: TGTGCCAGCAGCGTAGCCCACTTTACGGTCCCCGGCGCAGATACGCAGTATTTT. It codes for CASSVAHFTVPGADTQYF.

About this clone: This specimen includes other DNA sequences encoding the same CDR3. The V call is TRBV7-6, the J call TRBJ2-2, with 8 bases that match TRBD1. Germline trimming cut 0 bases from V and 1 base from J; bases unmatched to any gene: 1. CDR1 SGHVS and CDR2 FNYEAQ come from the germline V gene. The CDR3 runs to 16 residues. The CDR3 bases are TGTGCCAGCAGCTTAGCCAGGGGGCAGAACACCGGGGAGCTGTTTTTT. Translating it yields CASSLARGQNTGELFF.

J is TRBJ1-1 and V is TRBV29-1; D might be TRBD1 (5 bases). V was clipped by 5 bases and J by 1 base, with 17 bases between them. The CDR3 runs to 15 residues. Germline V gene lookup returns CDR1 SQVTM and CDR2 ANQGSEA. CDR3 protein: CSVYGLLDKNTEAFF. The CDR3 coding sequence is TGCAGCGTTTACGGGCTACTGGACAAGAACACTGAAGCTTTCTTT.

The CDR3 spells CASSLRTANYGYTF. CDR3 DNA sequence: TGTGCCAGCAGCTTACGGACGGCTAACTATGGCTACACCTTC. The rearrangement uses TRBV11-2 and TRBJ1-2; no firm D call. The V end was cut by 2 bases, the J end by 0 bases, with 7 bases between. Germline CDR1 is SGHAT and CDR2 is FQNNGV. The CDR3 consists of 14 residues. The full variable domain, with the rest looked up from reference TRBV11-2 and TRBJ1-2, is EAGVAQSPRYKIIEKRQSVAFWCNPISGHATLYWYQQILGQGPKLLIQFQNNGVVDDSQLPKDRFSAERLKGVDSTLKIQPAKLEDSAVYLCASSLRTANYGYTFGSGTRLTVV.

The V and J genes are TRBV9 and TRBJ2-3, with 10 positions matching TRBD2. Per the germline V gene, CDR1 is SGDLS and CDR2 is YYNGEE. The CDR3 totals 17 residues. Trimming removed 0 bases from V and 4 bases from J; junction bases left unmatched: 8. CDR3 in amino acids: CASSVALAGDRPDTQYF. DNA of the CDR3: TGTGCCAGCAGCGTAGCCCTAGCGGGGGACCGTCCAGATACGCAGTATTTT.

The chain recombines TRBV14 with TRBJ1-2, with a tentative D call TRBD1 (5 bases). CDR3 size: 13 residues. CDR1 SGHDN and CDR2 FVKESK come from the germline V gene. V was cut by 1 base and J by 4 bases, with 7 bases left in between. CDR3 loop: CASSQGGIYGYTF. DNA for the CDR3: TGTGCCAGCAGCCAAGGGGGCATCTATGGCTACACCTTC.

This sequence joins TRBV10-2 and TRBJ2-3; D remains unclear. This CDR3 has 14 residues. Between the trimmed V and J ends, which lost 7 bases and 4 bases, there was a span of 15 bases. Germline CDR1 WSHSY, CDR2 SAAADI. CDR3 DNA sequence: TGCGCCAGCACCCCCGATGGATGGTCAGATACGCAGTATTTT. Encoded protein: CASTPDGWSDTQYF.

The rearrangement uses TRBV9 and TRBJ1-1, with D hard to call. The CDR3 loop spans 13 amino acids. Germline assignment: CDR1 SGDLS and CDR2 YYNGEE. The V end was cut by 9 bases, the J end by 5 bases, with 17 bases between. This CDR3 is CATLYAGRTEAFF. The DNA of the CDR3 is TGTGCCACCCTATATGCTGGGAGGACTGAAGCTTTCTTT.

The chain combines TRBV19 with TRBJ1-5, with a possible D match to TRBD1 (6 bases). CDR1 and CDR2 from the germline V gene are LNHDA and SQIVND (reference sequence). The CDR3 contains 14 residues. Between the trimmed V and J ends, which lost 9 bases and 3 bases, there was a span of 15 bases. The CDR3: CASQNRDFNQPQHF. The DNA of the CDR3 is TGTGCCAGCCAAAACAGGGATTTCAATCAGCCCCAGCATTTT.

This clone appeared once. The V call is TRBV5-1, the J call TRBJ2-7; 9 bases agree with TRBD1. V was pared by 0 bases and J by 6 bases, with 13 bases of the junction left unmatched. Per the germline V gene, CDR1 is SGHRS and CDR2 is YFSETQ. The CDR3 covers 17 residues. The CDR3 DNA reads as TGCGCCAGCAGCTTGGCCCTCATGGGACAGGGATCCATCGAGCAGTACTTC. Protein product: CASSLALMGQGSIEQYF.

The J gene is TRBJ2-1, the V gene TRBV5-1, with 8 positions matching TRBD2. CDR3 length equals 13 residues. Per the germline V gene, CDR1 is SGHRS and CDR2 is YFSETQ. V lost 4 bases to trimming and J lost 6 bases; unmatched junction nucleotides: 3. The CDR3 nucleotides read TGCGCCAGCAGCCCCGGGACTAGCAATGAGCAGTTCTTC. This gives the protein CASSPGTSNEQFF.

This chain links TRBV28 with TRBJ1-5; D remains unclear. The length of the CDR3 is 16 residues. CDR1 MDHEN and CDR2 SYDVKM come from the germline V gene. The ends were cut back, 4 bases at V and 3 bases at J, with 16 bases in the middle. Written as DNA, the CDR3 is TGTGCCAGCAGTTACGGAACGCACAGTTTCAATCAGCCCCAGCATTTT. As protein: CASSYGTHSFNQPQHF. Based on the CDR3 plus reference TRBV28 and TRBJ1-5, the full variable domain is DVKVTQSSRYLVKRTGEKVFLECVQDMDHENMFWYRQDPGLGLRLIYFSYDVKMKEKGDIPEGYSVSREKKERFSLILESASTNQTSMYLCASSYGTHSFNQPQHFGDGTRLSIL.

The chain recombines TRBV13 with TRBJ2-5; 11 nucleotides line up with TRBD2. J lost 2 bases, V lost 5 bases, and 7 bases had no gene match. The germline gives CDR1 PRHDT, CDR2 FYEKMQ (reference sequence). This CDR3 region has 16 residues. The CDR3, as DNA: TGTGCCAGCAGCCCAACGGGACTAGCGGATCAAGAGACCCAGTACTTC. This codes for CASSPTGLADQETQYF.